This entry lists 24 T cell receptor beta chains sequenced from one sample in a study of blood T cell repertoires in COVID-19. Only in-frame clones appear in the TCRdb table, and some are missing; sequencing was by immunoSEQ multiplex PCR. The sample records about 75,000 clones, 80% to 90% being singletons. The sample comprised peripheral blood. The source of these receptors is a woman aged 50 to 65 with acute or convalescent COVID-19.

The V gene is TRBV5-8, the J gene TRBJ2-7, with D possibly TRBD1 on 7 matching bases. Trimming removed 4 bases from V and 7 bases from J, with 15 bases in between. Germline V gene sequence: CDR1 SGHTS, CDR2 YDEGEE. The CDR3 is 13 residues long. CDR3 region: CASSRRGRREQYF. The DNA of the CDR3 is TGTGCCAGCAGCCGGAGGGGGCGACGGGAGCAGTACTTC. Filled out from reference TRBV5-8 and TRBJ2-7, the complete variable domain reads EAGVTQSPTHLIKTRGQQATLRCSPISGHTSVYWYQQALGLGLQFLLWYDEGEERNRGNFPPRFSGRQFPNYSSELNVNALELEDSALYLCASSRRGRREQYFGPGTRLTVT.

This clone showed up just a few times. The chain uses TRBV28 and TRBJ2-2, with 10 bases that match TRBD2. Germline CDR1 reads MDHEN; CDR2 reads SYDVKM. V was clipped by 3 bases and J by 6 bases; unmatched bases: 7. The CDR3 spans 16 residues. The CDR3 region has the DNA TGTGCCAGCAGTTTGGTAGCGGGAGGTCCGGCCGGGGAGCTGTTTTTT. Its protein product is CASSLVAGGPAGELFF.

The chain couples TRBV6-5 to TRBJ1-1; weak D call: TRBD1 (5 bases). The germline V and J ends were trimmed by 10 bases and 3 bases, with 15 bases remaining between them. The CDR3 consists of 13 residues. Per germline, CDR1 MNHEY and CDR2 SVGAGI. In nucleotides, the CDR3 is TGTGCCACCAAGGGGTTTGGTTACACTGAAGCTTTCTTT. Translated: CATKGFGYTEAFF.

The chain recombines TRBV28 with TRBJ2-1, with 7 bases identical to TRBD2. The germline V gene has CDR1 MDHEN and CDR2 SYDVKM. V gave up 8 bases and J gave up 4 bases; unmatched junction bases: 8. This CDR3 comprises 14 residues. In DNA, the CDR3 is TGTGCCAGCGGCGGGAGTCTGGGGTACAATGAGCAGTTCTTC. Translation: CASGGSLGYNEQFF.

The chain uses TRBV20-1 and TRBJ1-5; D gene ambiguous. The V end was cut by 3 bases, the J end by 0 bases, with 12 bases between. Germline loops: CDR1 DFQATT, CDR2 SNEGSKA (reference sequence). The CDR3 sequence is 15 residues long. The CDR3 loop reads CSASHTFDSNQPQHF. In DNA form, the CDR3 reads TGCAGTGCTAGTCACACGTTTGATAGCAATCAGCCCCAGCATTTT.

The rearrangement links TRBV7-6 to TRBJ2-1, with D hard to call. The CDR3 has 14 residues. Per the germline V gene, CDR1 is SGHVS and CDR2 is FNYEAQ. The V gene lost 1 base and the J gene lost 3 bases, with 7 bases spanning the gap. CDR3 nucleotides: TGTGCCAGCAGCTTAGGAGGTCGCTACAATGAGCAGTTCTTC. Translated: CASSLGGRYNEQFF. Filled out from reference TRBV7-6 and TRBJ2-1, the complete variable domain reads GAGVSQSPRYKVTKRGQDVALRCDPISGHVSLYWYRQALGQGPEFLTYFNYEAQQDKSGLPNDRFSAERPEGSISTLTIQRTEQRDSAMYRCASSLGGRYNEQFFGPGTRLTVL.

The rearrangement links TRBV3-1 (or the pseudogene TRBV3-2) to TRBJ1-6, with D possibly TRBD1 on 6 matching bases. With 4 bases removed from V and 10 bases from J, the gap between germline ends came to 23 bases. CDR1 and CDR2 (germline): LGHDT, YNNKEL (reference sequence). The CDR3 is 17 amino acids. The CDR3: CASSPPHWGGQGSPLHF. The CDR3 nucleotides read TGTGCCAGCAGCCCCCCTCACTGGGGGGGTCAGGGGTCACCCCTCCACTTT.

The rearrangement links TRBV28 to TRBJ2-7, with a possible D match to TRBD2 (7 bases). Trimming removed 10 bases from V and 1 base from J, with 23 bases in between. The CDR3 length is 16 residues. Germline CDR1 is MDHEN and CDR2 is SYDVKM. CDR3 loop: CATKTGGSGGSYEQYF. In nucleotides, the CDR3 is TGTGCCACTAAAACGGGGGGCTCCGGCGGTTCCTACGAGCAGTACTTC.

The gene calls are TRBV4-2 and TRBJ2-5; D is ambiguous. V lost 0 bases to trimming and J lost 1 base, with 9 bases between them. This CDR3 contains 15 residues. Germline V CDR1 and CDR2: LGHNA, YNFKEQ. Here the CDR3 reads CASSQESGIQETQYF. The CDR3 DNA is TGTGCCAGCAGCCAAGAAAGTGGCATCCAAGAGACCCAGTACTTC.

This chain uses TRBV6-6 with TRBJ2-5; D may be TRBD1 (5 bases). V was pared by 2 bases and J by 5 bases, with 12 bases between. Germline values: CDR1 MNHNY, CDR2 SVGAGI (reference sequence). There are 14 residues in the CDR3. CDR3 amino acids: CASSYLVGRETQYF. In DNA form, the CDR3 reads TGTGCCAGCAGTTACCTAGTGGGGCGGGAGACCCAGTACTTC.

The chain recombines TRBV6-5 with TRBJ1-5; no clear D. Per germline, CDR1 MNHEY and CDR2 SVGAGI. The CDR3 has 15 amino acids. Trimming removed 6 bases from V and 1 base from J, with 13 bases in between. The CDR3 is CASRTPGRSNQPQHF. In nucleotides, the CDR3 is TGTGCCAGCAGGACCCCTGGGCGCAGCAATCAGCCCCAGCATTTT.

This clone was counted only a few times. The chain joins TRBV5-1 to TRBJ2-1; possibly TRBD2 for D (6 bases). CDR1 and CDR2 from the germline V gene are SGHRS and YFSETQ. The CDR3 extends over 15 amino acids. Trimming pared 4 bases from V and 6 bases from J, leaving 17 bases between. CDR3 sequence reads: CASSPRENPGNEQFF. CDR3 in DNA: TGCGCCAGCAGCCCCCGGGAGAATCCAGGCAATGAGCAGTTCTTC.

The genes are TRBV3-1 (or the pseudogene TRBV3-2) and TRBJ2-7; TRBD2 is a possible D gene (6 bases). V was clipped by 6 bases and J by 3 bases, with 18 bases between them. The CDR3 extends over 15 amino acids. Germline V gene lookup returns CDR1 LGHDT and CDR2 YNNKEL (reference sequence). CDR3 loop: CASRNRERRGYEQYF. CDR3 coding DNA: TGTGCCAGCAGGAACCGAGAACGGCGGGGCTACGAGCAGTACTTC.

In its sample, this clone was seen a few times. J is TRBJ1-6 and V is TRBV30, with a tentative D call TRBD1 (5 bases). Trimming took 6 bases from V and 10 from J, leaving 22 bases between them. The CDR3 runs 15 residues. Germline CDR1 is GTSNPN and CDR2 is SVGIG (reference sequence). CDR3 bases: TGTGCCTGCACTACATACGGGGGTTTTGGATCACCCCTCCACTTT. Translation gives CACTTYGGFGSPLHF. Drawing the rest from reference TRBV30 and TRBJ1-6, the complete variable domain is SQTIHQWPATLVQPVGSPLSLECTVEGTSNPNLYWYRQAAGRGLQLLFYSVGIGQISSEVPQNLSASRPQDRQFILSSKKLLLSDSGFYLCACTTYGGFGSPLHFGNGTRLTVT.

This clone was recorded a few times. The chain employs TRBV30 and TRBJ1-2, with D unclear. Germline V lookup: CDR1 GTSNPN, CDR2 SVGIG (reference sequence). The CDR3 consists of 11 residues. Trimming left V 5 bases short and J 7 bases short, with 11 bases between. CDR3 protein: CAWGGFGGYTF. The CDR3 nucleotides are TGTGCCTGGGGCGGGTTTGGTGGCTACACCTTC.

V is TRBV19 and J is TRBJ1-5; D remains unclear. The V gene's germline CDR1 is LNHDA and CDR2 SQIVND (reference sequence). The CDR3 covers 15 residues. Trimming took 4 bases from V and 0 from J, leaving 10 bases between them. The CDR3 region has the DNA TGTGCCAGTAGTAGGCCGGGGTCTAGCAATCAGCCCCAGCATTTT. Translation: CASSRPGSSNQPQHF.

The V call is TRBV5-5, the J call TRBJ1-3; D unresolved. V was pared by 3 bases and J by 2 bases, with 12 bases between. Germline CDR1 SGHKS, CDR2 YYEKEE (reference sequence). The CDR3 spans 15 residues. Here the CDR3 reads CASSSDFIPGNTIYF. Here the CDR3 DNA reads TGTGCCAGCAGCTCTGACTTTATTCCTGGAAACACCATATATTTT. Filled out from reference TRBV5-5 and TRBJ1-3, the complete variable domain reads DAGVTQSPTHLIKTRGQQVTLRCSPISGHKSVSWYQQVLGQGPQFIFQYYEKEERGRGNFPDRFSARQFPNYSSELNVNALLLGDSALYLCASSSDFIPGNTIYFGEGSWLTVV.

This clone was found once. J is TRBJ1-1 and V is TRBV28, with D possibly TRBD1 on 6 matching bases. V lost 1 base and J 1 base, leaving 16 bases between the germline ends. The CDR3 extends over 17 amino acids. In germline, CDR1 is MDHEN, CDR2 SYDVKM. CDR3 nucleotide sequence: TGTGCCAGCAGTTTATCCAAACTGGGGGGGGCGAACACTGAAGCTTTCTTT. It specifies CASSLSKLGGANTEAFF.

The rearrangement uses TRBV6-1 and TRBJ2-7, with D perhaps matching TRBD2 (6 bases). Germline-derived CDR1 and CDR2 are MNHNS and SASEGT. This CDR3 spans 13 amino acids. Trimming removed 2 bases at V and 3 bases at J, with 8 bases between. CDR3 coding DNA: TGTGCCAGCAGTGAACAGGGACTCTACGAGCAGTACTTC. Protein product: CASSEQGLYEQYF.

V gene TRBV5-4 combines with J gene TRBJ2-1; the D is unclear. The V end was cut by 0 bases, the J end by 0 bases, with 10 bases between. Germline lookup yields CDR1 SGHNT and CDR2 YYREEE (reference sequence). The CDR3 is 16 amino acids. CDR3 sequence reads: CASSLGALSSYNEQFF. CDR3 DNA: TGTGCCAGCAGCTTGGGGGCGCTAAGCTCCTACAATGAGCAGTTCTTC.

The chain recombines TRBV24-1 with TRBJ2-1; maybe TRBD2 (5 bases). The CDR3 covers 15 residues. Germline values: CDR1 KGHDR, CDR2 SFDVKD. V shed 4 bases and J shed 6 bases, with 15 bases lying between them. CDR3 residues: CATSDPARSGNEQFF. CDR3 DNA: TGTGCCACCAGTGACCCCGCAAGGAGCGGCAATGAGCAGTTCTTC.

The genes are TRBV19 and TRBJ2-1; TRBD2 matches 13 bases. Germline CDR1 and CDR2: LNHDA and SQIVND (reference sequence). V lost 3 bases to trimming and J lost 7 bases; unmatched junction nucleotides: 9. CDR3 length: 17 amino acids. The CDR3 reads CASSIVPGGLAGNEQFF. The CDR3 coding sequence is TGTGCCAGTAGTATCGTCCCGGGGGGACTAGCGGGGAATGAGCAGTTCTTC.

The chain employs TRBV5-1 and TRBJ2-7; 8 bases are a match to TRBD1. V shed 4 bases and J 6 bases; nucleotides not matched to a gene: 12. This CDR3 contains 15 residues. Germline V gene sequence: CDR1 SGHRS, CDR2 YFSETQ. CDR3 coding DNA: TGCGCCAGCAGCGATGGACAGGGAAGGTTTCGCGAGCAGTACTTC. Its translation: CASSDGQGRFREQYF.

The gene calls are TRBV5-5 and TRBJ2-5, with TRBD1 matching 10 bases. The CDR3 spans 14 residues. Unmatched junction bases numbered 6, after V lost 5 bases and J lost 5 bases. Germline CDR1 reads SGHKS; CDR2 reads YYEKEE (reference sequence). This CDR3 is CASSGDRGMETQYF. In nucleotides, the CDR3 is TGTGCCAGCAGTGGGGACAGGGGTATGGAGACCCAGTACTTC.